The T cell receptor beta chain under discussion was sequenced for a study of identical twins (dated by TCRdb to about 2016). With regard to the full study: To test whether fetal clonotypes persist, the study used deep sequencing on TCR alpha and beta repertoires from monozygotic twins, unrelated adults of various ages, and cord blood. To rule out contamination, the twin experiments were replicated at different times with different library preparation protocols.

Every donor in the study was a healthy Caucasian. The twin cohort consisted of three pairs of female monozygotic twins, all aged about 18 to 29 years. The RNA used for TCR libraries was isolated from peripheral blood mononuclear cells. Preparation of the library involved 5' RACE. The data were produced on an Illumina HiSeq 2000. A universal primer binding site was added through template switching, and the final cDNA carried a unique molecular identifier so that TCR cDNA molecules could be counted accurately. Specific primers in the conserved constant-segment region were used to synthesize first-strand cDNA for TCR alpha and beta chains. To control for contamination, every cDNA library carried two barcodes: a SMART-Mk sample barcode plus Illumina barcodes. TruSeq adapter sequences along with Illumina sample barcodes were introduced in two successive PCR steps. Sequencing of the TCR alpha and beta cDNA libraries was done on the Illumina HiSeq platform using custom primers. On the study's bioinformatics: MiGEC was used to process raw reads and extract unique molecular identifiers, and MiXCR was used to find CDR3 positions. Recombination models were inferred per individual with the repgenHMM and IGoR tools using an EM algorithm. The analysis of shared clonotypes was done with the tcR package in R, with sharing normalized by the product of cloneset sizes. To study raw recombination without the effects of thymic and clonal selection, out-of-frame nonproductive sequences were analyzed. The public reads were reanalyzed by TCRdb: fastp trimming at Q25, MiXCR alignment, in-frame beta chains only. Every distinct CDR3 protein forms one entry, paired with its most common genes and DNA. The V and J calls were determined by TCRdb, not by the authors. The sample data list approximately 620,000 distinct CDR3 sequences, and 8.5% to 9.5% of these were observed just once. Of the sample, 0.98% is held by the ten largest clones.

Broader findings and caveats from the paper: Out-of-frame TCR alpha sequences shared between twins showed an excess of low generation-probability sequences compared with coincidental sharing between unrelated individuals. Because the same donors could not be followed over many years, the conclusions depended on cross-sectional statistical analysis. In beta out-of-frame sequences, excess twin sharing was weaker, because having fewer shared sequences lowered the signal-to-noise ratio. Invariant T cells such as MAIT and iNKT could partly confound zero-insertion analyses, although diverse VJ usage argued against such confounding for most clonotypes. In monozygotic twins, recombination models systematically underestimated out-of-frame TCR alpha sharing, but the models matched the sharing seen between unrelated individuals. Fewer insertions were carried by abundant cord blood beta clonotypes, a similar but weaker trend appeared in young adult naive repertoires, and no such trend appeared in memory repertoires.

A word on this clonotype: Its cognate antigen has yet to be identified. The sample holds no much larger clone one base away, and base qualities are not on file.

The same sample was also studied in work on yellow fever vaccine responses in identical twins. The other study reports the following: The authors reported that the T cell response to vaccination in identical twins appeared partly convergent and partly personalized. The study precisely tracked vaccine-responding T cell clones in identical twins.

The receptor was derived from a woman between 18 and 29 years old in good health. The sequencing sample was made of PBMCs.

The CDR3 region has the sequence CASSLVGGQGDTQYF. The DNA sequence is given as TGTGCCAGCAGCTTAGTGGGGGGACAAGGGGATACGCAGTATTTT. The chain is encoded by TRBV11-2 joined to TRBJ2-3, with the D call tentatively TRBD1 or TRBD2, each fitting 6 bases. The CDR3 sequence holds 15 residues, the cysteine and phenylalanine included. The only DNA kept is the CDR3, 45 bases in frame from the first base. The germline V gene supplies CDR1 SGHAT and CDR2 FQNNGV. V and J lose 1 base and 6 bases, and a span of 14 bases separates them.